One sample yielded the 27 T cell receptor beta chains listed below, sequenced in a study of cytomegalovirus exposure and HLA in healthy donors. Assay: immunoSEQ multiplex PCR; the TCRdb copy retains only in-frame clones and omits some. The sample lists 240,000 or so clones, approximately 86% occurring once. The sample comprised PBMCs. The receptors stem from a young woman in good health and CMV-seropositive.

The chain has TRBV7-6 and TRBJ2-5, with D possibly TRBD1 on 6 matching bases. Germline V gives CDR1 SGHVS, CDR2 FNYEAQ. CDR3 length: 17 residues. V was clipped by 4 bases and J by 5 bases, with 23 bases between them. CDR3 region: CASSSHPPDSEEETQYF. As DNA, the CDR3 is TGTGCCAGCAGCTCCCATCCCCCGGACAGTGAGGAGGAGACCCAGTACTTC.

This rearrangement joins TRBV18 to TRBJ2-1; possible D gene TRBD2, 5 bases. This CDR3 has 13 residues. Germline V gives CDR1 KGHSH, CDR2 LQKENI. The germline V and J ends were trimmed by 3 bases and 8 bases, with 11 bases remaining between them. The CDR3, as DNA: TGTGCCAGCTCACCCCGAGGGTTCGATGAGCAGTTCTTC. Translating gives CASSPRGFDEQFF.

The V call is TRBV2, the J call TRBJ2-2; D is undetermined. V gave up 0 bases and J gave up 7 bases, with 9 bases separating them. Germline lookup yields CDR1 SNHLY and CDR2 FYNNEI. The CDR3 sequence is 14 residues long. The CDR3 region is CASSEAPVVGELFF. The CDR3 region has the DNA TGTGCCAGCAGTGAAGCTCCGGTTGTCGGGGAGCTGTTTTTT.

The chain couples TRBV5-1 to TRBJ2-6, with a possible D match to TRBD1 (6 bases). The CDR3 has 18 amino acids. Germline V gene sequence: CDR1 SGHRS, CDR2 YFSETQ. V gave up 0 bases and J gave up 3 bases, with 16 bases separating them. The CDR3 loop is CASSLDGGVVIGANVLTF. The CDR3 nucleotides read TGCGCCAGCAGCTTGGATGGGGGCGTCGTAATTGGGGCCAACGTCCTGACTTTC.

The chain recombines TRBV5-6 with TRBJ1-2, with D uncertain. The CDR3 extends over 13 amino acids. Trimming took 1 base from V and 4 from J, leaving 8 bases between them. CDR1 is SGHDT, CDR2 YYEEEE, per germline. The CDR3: CASSLIPIYGYTF. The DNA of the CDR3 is TGTGCCAGCAGCTTGATCCCCATCTATGGCTACACCTTC.

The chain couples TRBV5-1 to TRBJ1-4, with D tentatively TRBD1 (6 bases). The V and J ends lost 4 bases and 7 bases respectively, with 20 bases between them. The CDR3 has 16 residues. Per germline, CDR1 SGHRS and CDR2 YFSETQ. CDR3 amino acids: CASSPLSGASGEKLFF. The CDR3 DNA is TGCGCCAGCAGCCCACTATCAGGGGCTTCAGGTGAAAAACTGTTTTTT.

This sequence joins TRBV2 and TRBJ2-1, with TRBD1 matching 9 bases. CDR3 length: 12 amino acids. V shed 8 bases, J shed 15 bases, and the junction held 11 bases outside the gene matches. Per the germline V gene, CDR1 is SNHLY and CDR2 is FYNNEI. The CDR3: CASQSTGTGLFF. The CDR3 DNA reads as TGTGCCAGCCAAAGCACCGGGACAGGGCTGTTCTTC.

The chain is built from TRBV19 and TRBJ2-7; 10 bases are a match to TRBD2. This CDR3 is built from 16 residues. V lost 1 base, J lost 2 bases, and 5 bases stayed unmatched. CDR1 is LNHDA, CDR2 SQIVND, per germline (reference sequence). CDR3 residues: CASSIGLAGDTYEQYF. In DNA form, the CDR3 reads TGTGCCAGTAGTATAGGACTAGCGGGCGATACCTACGAGCAGTACTTC.

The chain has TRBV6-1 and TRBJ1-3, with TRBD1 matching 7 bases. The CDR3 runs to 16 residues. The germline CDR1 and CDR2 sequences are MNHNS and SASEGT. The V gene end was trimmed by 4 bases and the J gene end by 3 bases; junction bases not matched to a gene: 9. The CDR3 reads CASSAIGGGYGNTIYF. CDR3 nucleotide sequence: TGTGCCAGCAGTGCTATAGGAGGGGGCTATGGAAACACCATATATTTT.

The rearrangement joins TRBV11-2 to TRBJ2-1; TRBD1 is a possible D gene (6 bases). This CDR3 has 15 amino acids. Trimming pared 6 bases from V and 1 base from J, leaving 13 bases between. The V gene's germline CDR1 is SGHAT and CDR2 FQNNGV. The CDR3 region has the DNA TGTGCCAGCAGTCACAGGGAAGTATCCTACAATGAGCAGTTCTTC. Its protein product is CASSHREVSYNEQFF.

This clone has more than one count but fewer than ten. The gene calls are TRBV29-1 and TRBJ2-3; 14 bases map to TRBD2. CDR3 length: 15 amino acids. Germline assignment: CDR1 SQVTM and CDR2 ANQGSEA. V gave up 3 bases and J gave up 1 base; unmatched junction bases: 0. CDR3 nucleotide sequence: TGCAGCGTTGAGGGACTAGCGGGGGGCACAGATACGCAGTATTTT. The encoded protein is CSVEGLAGGTDTQYF.

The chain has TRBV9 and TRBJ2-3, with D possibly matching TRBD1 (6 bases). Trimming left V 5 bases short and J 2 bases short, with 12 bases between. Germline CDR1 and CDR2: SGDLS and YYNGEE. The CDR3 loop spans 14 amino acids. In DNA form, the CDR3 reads TGTGCCAGCAGTCGGGACACCTCCACAGATACGCAGTATTTT. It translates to CASSRDTSTDTQYF.

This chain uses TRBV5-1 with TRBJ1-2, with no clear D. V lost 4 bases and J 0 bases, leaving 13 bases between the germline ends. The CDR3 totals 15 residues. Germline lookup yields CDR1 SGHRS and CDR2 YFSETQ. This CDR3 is CASSKQPGANYGYTF. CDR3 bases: TGCGCCAGCAGCAAACAACCGGGAGCTAACTATGGCTACACCTTC.

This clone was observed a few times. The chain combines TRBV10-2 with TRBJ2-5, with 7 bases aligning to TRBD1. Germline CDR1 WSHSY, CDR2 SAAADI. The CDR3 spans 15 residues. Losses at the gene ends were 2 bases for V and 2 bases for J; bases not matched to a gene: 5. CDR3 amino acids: CASSEGTDTQETQYF. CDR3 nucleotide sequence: TGCGCCAGCAGTGAGGGGACAGATACACAAGAGACCCAGTACTTC.

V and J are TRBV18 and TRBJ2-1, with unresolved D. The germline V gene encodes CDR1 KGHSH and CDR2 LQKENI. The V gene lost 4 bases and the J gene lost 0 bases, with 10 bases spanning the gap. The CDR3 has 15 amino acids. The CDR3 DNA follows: TGTGCCAGCTCACTTACAGATAGCTCCTACAATGAGCAGTTCTTC. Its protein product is CASSLTDSSYNEQFF.

CDR3 loop: CASSSGLALVVETQYF. The CDR3 DNA reads as TGTGCCAGCAGCTCCGGACTAGCCCTTGTCGTAGAGACCCAGTACTTC. The gene calls are TRBV2 and TRBJ2-5; TRBD2 matches 8 bases. V was clipped by 6 bases and J by 4 bases; unmatched bases: 13. The CDR3 is made up of 16 amino acids. Per the germline V gene, CDR1 is SNHLY and CDR2 is FYNNEI.

The CDR3 reads CASSLIRTGEYEQYF. Here the CDR3 DNA reads TGCGCCAGCAGCTTGATTCGGACAGGGGAATACGAGCAGTACTTC. The J gene is TRBJ2-7, the V gene TRBV5-1, with 9 bases fitting TRBD1. Trimming took 1 base from V and 4 from J; bases not matched to a gene: 6. Germline CDR1 SGHRS, CDR2 YFSETQ. This CDR3 is built from 15 residues.

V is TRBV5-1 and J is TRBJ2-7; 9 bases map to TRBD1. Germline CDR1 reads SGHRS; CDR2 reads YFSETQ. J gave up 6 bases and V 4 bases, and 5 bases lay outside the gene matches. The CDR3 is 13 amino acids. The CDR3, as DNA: TGCGCCAGCAGCAGGGACAGGGCAAGCGAGCAGTACTTC. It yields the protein CASSRDRASEQYF. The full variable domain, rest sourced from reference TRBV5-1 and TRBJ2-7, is KAGVTQTPRYLIKTRGQQVTLSCSPISGHRSVSWYQQTPGQGLQFLFEYFSETQRNKGNFPGRFSGRQFSNSRSEMNVSTLELGDSALYLCASSRDRASEQYFGPGTRLTVT.

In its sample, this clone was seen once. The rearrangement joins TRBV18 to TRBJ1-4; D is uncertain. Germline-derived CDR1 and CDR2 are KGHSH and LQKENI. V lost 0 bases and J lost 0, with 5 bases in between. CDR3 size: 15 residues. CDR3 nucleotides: TGTGCCAGCTCACCACCGGGCGCAACTAATGAAAAACTGTTTTTT. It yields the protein CASSPPGATNEKLFF.

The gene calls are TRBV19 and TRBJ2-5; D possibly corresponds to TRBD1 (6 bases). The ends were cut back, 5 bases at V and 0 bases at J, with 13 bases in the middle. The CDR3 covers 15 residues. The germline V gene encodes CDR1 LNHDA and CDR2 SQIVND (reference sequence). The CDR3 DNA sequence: TGTGCCAGTAGTTCCAGACAGGACTACCAAGAGACCCAGTACTTC. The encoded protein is CASSSRQDYQETQYF.

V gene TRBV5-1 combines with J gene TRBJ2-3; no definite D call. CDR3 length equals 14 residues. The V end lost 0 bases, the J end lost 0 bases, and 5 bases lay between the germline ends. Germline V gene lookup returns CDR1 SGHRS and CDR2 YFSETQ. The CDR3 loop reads CASSLVASTDTQYF. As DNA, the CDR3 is TGCGCCAGCAGCTTGGTGGCTAGCACAGATACGCAGTATTTT.

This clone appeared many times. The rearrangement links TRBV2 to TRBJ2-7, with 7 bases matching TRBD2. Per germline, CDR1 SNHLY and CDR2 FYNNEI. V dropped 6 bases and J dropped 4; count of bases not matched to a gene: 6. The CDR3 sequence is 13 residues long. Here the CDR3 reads CASSRAGPYEQYF. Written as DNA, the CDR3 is TGTGCCAGCAGCCGAGCGGGGCCTTACGAGCAGTACTTC.

CDR3 in DNA: TGTGCCAGCAGCTCTAATGCGGCTAGCGGGCACACCGGGGAGCTGTTTTTT. As protein: CASSSNAASGHTGELFF. The rearrangement uses TRBV7-3 and TRBJ2-2, with TRBD2 matching 8 bases. CDR1 and CDR2 (germline): SGHTA, FQGTGA. This CDR3 has 17 amino acids. After removal of 4 bases from V and 3 bases from J, the junction contained 10 bases not matched to a gene.

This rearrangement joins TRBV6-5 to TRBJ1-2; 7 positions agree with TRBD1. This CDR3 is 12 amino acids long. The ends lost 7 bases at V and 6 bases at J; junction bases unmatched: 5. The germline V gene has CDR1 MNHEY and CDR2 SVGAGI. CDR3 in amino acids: CASISDRDGYTF. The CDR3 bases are TGTGCCAGCATCTCTGACAGGGATGGCTACACCTTC.

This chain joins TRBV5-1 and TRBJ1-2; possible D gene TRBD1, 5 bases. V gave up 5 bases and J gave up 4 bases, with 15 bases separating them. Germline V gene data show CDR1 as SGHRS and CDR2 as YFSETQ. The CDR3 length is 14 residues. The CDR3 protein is CASSPGMGPYGYTF. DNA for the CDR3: TGCGCCAGCAGTCCTGGGATGGGGCCCTATGGCTACACCTTC. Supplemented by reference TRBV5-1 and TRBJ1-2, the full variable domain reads KAGVTQTPRYLIKTRGQQVTLSCSPISGHRSVSWYQQTPGQGLQFLFEYFSETQRNKGNFPGRFSGRQFSNSRSEMNVSTLELGDSALYLCASSPGMGPYGYTFGSGTRLTVV.

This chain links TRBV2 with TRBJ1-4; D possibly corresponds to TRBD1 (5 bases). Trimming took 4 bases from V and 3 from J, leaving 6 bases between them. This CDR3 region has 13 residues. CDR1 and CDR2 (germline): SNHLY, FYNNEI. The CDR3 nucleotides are TGTGCCAGCAGTGTACAGGCTAATGAAAAACTGTTTTTT. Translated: CASSVQANEKLFF.

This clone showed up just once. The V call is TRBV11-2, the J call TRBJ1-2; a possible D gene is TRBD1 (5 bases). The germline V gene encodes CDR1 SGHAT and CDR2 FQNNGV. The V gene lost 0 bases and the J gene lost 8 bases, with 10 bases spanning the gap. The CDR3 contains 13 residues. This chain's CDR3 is CASSLDRGGGYTF. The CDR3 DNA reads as TGTGCCAGCAGCTTAGATAGGGGAGGCGGCTACACCTTC.